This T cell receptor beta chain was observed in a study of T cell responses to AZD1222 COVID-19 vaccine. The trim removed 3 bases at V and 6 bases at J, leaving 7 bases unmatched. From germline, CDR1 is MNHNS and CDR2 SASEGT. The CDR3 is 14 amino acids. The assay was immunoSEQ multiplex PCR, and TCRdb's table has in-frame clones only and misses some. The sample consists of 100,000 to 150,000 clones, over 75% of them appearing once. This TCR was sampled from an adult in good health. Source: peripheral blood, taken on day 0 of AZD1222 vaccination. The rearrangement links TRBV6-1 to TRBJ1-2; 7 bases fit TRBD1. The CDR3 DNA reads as TGTGCCAGCAGTGAGAGACAGGGAAGGGATGGCTACACCTTC. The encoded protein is CASSERQGRDGYTF.